Listed here are 20 T cell receptor beta chains from one sample, sequenced in a study of T cell responses to AZD1222 COVID-19 vaccine. The table came from immunoSEQ multiplex PCR; TCRdb's copy has only in-frame clones and leaves some out. Found here are more than 100,000 clones, over 90% of them singletons; the top ten hold 1.5% to 2%. The sequencing here drew on peripheral blood, taken on day 0 of AZD1222 vaccination. The receptors derive from an adult in good health.

A few counts support this clone. The V call is TRBV19, the J call TRBJ2-7; D unclear. V lost 3 bases, J lost 1 base, and 13 bases lay in between. Germline V lookup: CDR1 LNHDA, CDR2 SQIVND (reference sequence). The CDR3 totals 15 residues. CDR3 nucleotide sequence: TGTGCCAGTAGTATTGCCGGACGGACGTCCTACGAGCAGTACTTC. It is translated as CASSIAGRTSYEQYF.

V and J are TRBV7-7 and TRBJ1-4, with D unclear. Germline V CDR1 and CDR2: SSHAT, FNYEAQ (reference sequence). The CDR3 sequence is 13 residues long. The ends were cut back, 5 bases at V and 8 bases at J, with 12 bases in the middle. The DNA for the CDR3 is TGTGCCAGCAGCCCCTCTTTTGGGGAAAAACTGTTTTTT. Protein sequence: CASSPSFGEKLFF.

V gene TRBV5-1 combines with J gene TRBJ2-3, with 11 positions matching TRBD2. The V gene's germline CDR1 is SGHRS and CDR2 YFSETQ. Trimming at V came to 2 bases and at J to 3 bases, leaving 2 bases not matched to a gene. The CDR3 is 15 residues long. CDR3 sequence reads: CASSFSGGATDTQYF. For the CDR3, the DNA is TGCGCCAGCAGCTTTAGCGGGGGGGCGACAGATACGCAGTATTTT.

Points on this clone: At the DNA level, this CDR3 is encoded by other sequences in the same sample as well. The chain carries TRBV20-1 and TRBJ1-2, with D perhaps TRBD1 (6 bases). From germline, CDR1 is DFQATT and CDR2 SNEGSKA (reference sequence). This CDR3 region has 11 residues. The V end lost 6 bases, the J end lost 3 bases, and 8 bases lay between the germline ends. The CDR3 loop is CSASGDYGYTF. Here the CDR3 DNA reads TGCAGTGCCTCAGGGGACTATGGCTACACCTTC.

The gene calls are TRBV27 and TRBJ1-3; D is possibly TRBD1 (6 bases). V was pared by 0 bases and J by 0 bases, with 12 bases between. The CDR3 is made up of 17 amino acids. The V gene's germline CDR1 is MNHEY and CDR2 SMNVEV (reference sequence). In DNA form, the CDR3 reads TGTGCCAGCAGTTTATCGATGGACAGCCACTCTGGAAACACCATATATTTT. Translating it yields CASSLSMDSHSGNTIYF.

As regards this clone: Additional DNA sequences in this sample encode the identical CDR3. V usage is TRBV5-6 and J usage is TRBJ1-2; TRBD1 agrees at 10 bases. The germline V gene encodes CDR1 SGHDT and CDR2 YYEEEE. The CDR3 extends over 15 amino acids. After removal of 3 bases from V and 2 bases from J, the junction contained 4 bases not matched to a gene. The CDR3, as DNA: TGTGCCAGCAGCTACCGACAGGGGGCAAACTATGGCTACACCTTC. The encoded protein is CASSYRQGANYGYTF.

The chain links TRBV4-1 to TRBJ1-2; D gene ambiguous. CDR3 length equals 15 residues. The V end was cut by 3 bases, the J end by 5 bases, with 16 bases between. Germline V gene data show CDR1 as MGHRA and CDR2 as YSYEKL. The CDR3 protein is CASSHPPDGAYGYTF. As DNA, the CDR3 is TGCGCCAGCAGCCACCCCCCGGACGGAGCTTATGGCTACACCTTC.

The J gene is TRBJ2-5, the V gene TRBV3-1 (or the pseudogene TRBV3-2); D uncertain. The V end was cut by 1 base, the J end by 1 base, with 10 bases between. The CDR3 runs 15 residues. Germline values: CDR1 LGHDT, CDR2 YNNKEL (reference sequence). This chain's CDR3 is CASSQVLSSQETQYF. The CDR3 coding sequence is TGTGCCAGCAGCCAAGTCTTGAGTAGCCAAGAGACCCAGTACTTC.

V and J are TRBV3-1 (or the pseudogene TRBV3-2) and TRBJ1-5; weak D call: TRBD1 (5 bases). Between the trimmed V and J ends, which lost 1 base and 1 base, there was a span of 8 bases. CDR3 length: 15 residues. Germline CDR1 and CDR2: LGHDT and YNNKEL (reference sequence). CDR3 DNA: TGTGCCAGCAGCCAAGGGGGGAGAAGCAATCAGCCCCAGCATTTT. It yields the protein CASSQGGRSNQPQHF.

This clone has only one observation. This chain links TRBV7-2 with TRBJ2-1; TRBD2 is a possible D gene (5 bases). Germline V gene sequence: CDR1 SGHTA, CDR2 FQGNSA. The V gene lost 1 base and the J gene lost 6 bases, with 7 bases spanning the gap. This CDR3 has 13 residues. The CDR3 DNA is TGTGCCAGCAGCTTAGTTCGGGGCAATGAGCAGTTCTTC. It is translated as CASSLVRGNEQFF.

This chain links TRBV7-3 with TRBJ1-2, with D tentatively TRBD1 (6 bases). The CDR3 is made up of 20 amino acids. Per the germline V gene, CDR1 is SGHTA and CDR2 is FQGTGA. The V gene lost 2 bases and the J gene lost 2 bases, with 27 bases spanning the gap. Here the CDR3 reads CASSLYSLGAGQPPNYGYTF. Written as DNA, the CDR3 is TGTGCCAGCAGCTTATACTCCTTAGGGGCCGGACAGCCCCCGAACTATGGCTACACCTTC.

The chain uses TRBV6-5 and TRBJ1-4, with D possibly matching TRBD1 (5 bases). Per germline, CDR1 MNHEY and CDR2 SVGAGI. Trimming left V 0 bases short and J 4 bases short, with 9 bases between. CDR3 length: 15 residues. The CDR3 nucleotides read TGTGCCAGCAGTTACTCGCAGGGCCATAATGAAAAACTGTTTTTT. Its translation is CASSYSQGHNEKLFF.

This chain links TRBV7-6 with TRBJ1-4; D call uncertain. V dropped 5 bases and J dropped 5 bases, with 15 bases sitting between them. CDR3 size: 15 residues. CDR1 SGHVS and CDR2 FNYEAQ come from the germline V gene. CDR3 residues: CASSPSLASNEKLFF. The CDR3 bases are TGTGCCAGCAGCCCGTCACTGGCATCCAATGAAAAACTGTTTTTT.

This chain uses TRBV9 with TRBJ2-7; D gene uncertain. This CDR3 is built from 14 residues. The germline V and J ends were trimmed by 3 bases and 0 bases, with 10 bases remaining between them. Per germline, CDR1 SGDLS and CDR2 YYNGEE. In DNA, the CDR3 is TGTGCCAGCAGCGCGACTCCCAGCTCCTACGAGCAGTACTTC. This gives the protein CASSATPSSYEQYF.

This clone was picked up one time. This chain links TRBV19 with TRBJ1-5, with 7 positions matching TRBD1. This CDR3 region has 12 residues. With 6 bases clipped from V and 14 bases from J, the junction kept 10 bases outside the gene matches. The germline gives CDR1 LNHDA, CDR2 SQIVND (reference sequence). The chain's CDR3 is CASSISTGLEHF. CDR3 DNA: TGTGCCAGTAGCATATCGACAGGGTTAGAGCATTTT. Combining the CDR3 with reference TRBV19 and TRBJ1-5 gives the whole variable domain DGGITQSPKYLFRKEGQNVTLSCEQNLNHDAMYWYRQDPGQGLRLIYYSQIVNDFQKGDIAEGYSVSREKKESFPLTVTSAQKNPTAFYLCASSISTGLEHFGDGTRLSIL.

This chain uses TRBV18 with TRBJ2-7, with TRBD1 matching 8 bases. This CDR3 contains 13 residues. Unmatched junction bases numbered 5, after V lost 5 bases and J lost 5 bases. Germline V lookup: CDR1 KGHSH, CDR2 LQKENI. The CDR3 spells CASSETGDHEQYF. CDR3 bases: TGTGCCAGCTCAGAGACAGGGGACCACGAGCAGTACTTC.

The chain is built from TRBV12-5 and TRBJ1-1; D uncertain. CDR3 size: 14 residues. Germline loops: CDR1 LGHNT, CDR2 FRNRAP. Trimming removed 0 bases from V and 6 bases from J, with 11 bases in between. CDR3 nucleotide sequence: TGTGCTAGTGGTTTGGTAGGTGGAATCGCTGAAGCTTTCTTT. This encodes CASGLVGGIAEAFF.

V gene TRBV28 combines with J gene TRBJ1-1, with D possibly TRBD1 on 5 matching bases. The germline gives CDR1 MDHEN, CDR2 SYDVKM. This CDR3 is built from 16 residues. The V and J ends lost 5 bases and 0 bases respectively, with 16 bases between them. The CDR3 DNA is TGTGCCAGCAGTCAAATGGCAGGGCTCATGAACACTGAAGCTTTCTTT. Residues: CASSQMAGLMNTEAFF.

The chain joins TRBV6-6 to TRBJ1-6, with 7 bases that match TRBD1. Germline V gives CDR1 MNHNY, CDR2 SVGAGI (reference sequence). The CDR3 is 18 residues long. V was clipped by 5 bases and J by 0 bases; unmatched bases: 10. CDR3 DNA: TGTGCCAGCAGTCCGTCGGGACAGAGAAACTCCTATAATTCACCCCTCCACTTT. Translated: CASSPSGQRNSYNSPLHF.

The chain employs TRBV28 and TRBJ1-5; D gene uncertain. Germline-derived CDR1 and CDR2 are MDHEN and SYDVKM. Deletions cut 6 bases from V and 1 base from J, with 16 bases between. CDR3 length equals 16 residues. CDR3 DNA sequence: TGTGCCAGCAGCCGGCAAATGAGGAGGAGCAATCAGCCCCAGCATTTT. It is translated as CASSRQMRRSNQPQHF.